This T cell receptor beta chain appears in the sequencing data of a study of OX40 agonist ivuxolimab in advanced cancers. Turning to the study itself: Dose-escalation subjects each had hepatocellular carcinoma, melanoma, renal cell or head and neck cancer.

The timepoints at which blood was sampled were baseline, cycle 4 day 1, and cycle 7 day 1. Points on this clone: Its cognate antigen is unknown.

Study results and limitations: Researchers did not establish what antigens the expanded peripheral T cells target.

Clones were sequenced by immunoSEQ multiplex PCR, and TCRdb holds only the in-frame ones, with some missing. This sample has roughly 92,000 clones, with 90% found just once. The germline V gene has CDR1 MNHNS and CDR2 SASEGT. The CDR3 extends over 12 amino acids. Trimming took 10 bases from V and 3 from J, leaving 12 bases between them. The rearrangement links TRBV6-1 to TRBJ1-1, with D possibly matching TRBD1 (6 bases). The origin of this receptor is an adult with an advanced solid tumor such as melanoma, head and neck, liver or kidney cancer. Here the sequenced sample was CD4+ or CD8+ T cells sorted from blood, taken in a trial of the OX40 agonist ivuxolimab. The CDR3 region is CATRQDYTEAFF. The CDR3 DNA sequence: TGTGCCACAAGACAGGATTACACTGAAGCTTTCTTT.